This TCR beta chain was recorded in a study of T cells in Graves' hyperthyroidism and ophthalmopathy. TCR beta CDR3 regions were amplified from RNA transcripts. The HTBI set primed first-round TCR CDR3 RT-PCR. Each CDR3 protein gets one entry after TCRdb re-called the multiplex PCR reads with MiXCR. The table has hundreds of thousands of distinct CDR3 sequences, 14% to 15% seen once. Study-wide findings and caveats: Progression to ophthalmopathy was predicted a median of 6.5 months early.

This clonotype was found many times. Its target is not known. The CDR3 loop spans 15 amino acids. After removal of 4 bases from V and 4 bases from J, the junction contained 6 bases not matched to a gene. This chain links TRBV12-3 or TRBV12-4 with TRBJ2-5, with 10 bases fitting TRBD2. The specimen was blood. This sequence was found in a woman aged 40 to 50 with Graves' ophthalmopathy. CDR3 loop: CASSYSGRDIETQYF. The CDR3 region has the DNA TGTGCCAGCAGTTACAGCGGGAGGGACATAGAGACCCAGTACTTC.